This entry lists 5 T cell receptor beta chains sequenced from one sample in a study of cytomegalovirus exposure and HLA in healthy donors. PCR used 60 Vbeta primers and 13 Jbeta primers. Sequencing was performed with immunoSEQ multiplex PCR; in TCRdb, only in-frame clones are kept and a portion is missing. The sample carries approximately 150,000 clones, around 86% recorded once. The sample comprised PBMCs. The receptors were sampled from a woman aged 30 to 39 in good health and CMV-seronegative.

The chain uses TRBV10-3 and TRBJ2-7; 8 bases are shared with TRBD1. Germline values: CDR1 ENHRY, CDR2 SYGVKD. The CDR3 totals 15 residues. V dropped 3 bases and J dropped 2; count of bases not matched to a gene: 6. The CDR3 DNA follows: TGTGCCATCAGTGACCGGACAGGGACGACCTACGAGCAGTACTTC. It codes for CAISDRTGTTYEQYF.

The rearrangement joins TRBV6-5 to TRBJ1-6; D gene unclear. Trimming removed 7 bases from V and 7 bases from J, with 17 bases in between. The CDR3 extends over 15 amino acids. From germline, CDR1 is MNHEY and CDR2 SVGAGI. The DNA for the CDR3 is TGTGCCAGCACCCTTACCCCGGGATTAAATTCACCCCTCCACTTT. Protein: CASTLTPGLNSPLHF.

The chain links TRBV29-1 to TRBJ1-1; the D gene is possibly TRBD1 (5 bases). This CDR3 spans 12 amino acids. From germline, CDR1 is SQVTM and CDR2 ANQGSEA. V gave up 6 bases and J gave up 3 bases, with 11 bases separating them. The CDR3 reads CSVGPGDTEAFF. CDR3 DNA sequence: TGCAGCGTGGGGCCGGGGGACACTGAAGCTTTCTTT. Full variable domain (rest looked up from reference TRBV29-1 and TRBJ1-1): SAVISQKPSRDICQRGTSLTIQCQVDSQVTMMFWYRQQPGQSLTLIATANQGSEATYESGFVIDKFPISRPNLTFSTLTVSNMSPEDSSIYLCSVGPGDTEAFFGQGTRLTVV.

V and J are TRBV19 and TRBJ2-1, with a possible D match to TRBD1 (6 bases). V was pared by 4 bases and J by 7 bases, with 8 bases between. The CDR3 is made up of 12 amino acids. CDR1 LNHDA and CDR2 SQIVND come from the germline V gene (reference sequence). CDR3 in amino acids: CASSTGVNEQFF. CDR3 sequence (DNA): TGTGCCAGTAGTACAGGGGTGAATGAGCAGTTCTTC. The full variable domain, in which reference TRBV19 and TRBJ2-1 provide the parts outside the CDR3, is DGGITQSPKYLFRKEGQNVTLSCEQNLNHDAMYWYRQDPGQGLRLIYYSQIVNDFQKGDIAEGYSVSREKKESFPLTVTSAQKNPTAFYLCASSTGVNEQFFGPGTRLTVL.

CDR3 amino acids: CASSLVGRGSPNYGYTF. DNA of the CDR3: TGTGCCAGCAGCTTAGTGGGCAGGGGGTCCCCTAACTATGGCTACACCTTC. J is TRBJ1-2 and V is TRBV7-2, with TRBD1 matching over 7 bases. V lost 1 base to trimming and J lost 0 bases; unmatched junction nucleotides: 8. This CDR3 is built from 17 residues. Germline V CDR1 and CDR2: SGHTA, FQGNSA.